This TCR beta chain derives from a study of control samples from healthy donors and cancer patients. The assay was immunoSEQ multiplex PCR, and TCRdb's table has in-frame clones only and misses some. The sample has around 94,000 clones; approximately 90% are singletons. V was pared by 5 bases and J by 5 bases, with 12 bases between. CDR3 length equals 14 residues. Germline-derived CDR1 and CDR2 are MDHEN and SYDVKM. The rearrangement links TRBV28 to TRBJ1-4, with D perhaps matching TRBD1 (6 bases). Sequencing was performed on blood. The clonotype comes from a woman under 30 in good health. The CDR3 DNA sequence: TGTGCCAGCAGTCTCCAAGGGGGGAATGAAAAACTGTTTTTT. Residues: CASSLQGGNEKLFF.